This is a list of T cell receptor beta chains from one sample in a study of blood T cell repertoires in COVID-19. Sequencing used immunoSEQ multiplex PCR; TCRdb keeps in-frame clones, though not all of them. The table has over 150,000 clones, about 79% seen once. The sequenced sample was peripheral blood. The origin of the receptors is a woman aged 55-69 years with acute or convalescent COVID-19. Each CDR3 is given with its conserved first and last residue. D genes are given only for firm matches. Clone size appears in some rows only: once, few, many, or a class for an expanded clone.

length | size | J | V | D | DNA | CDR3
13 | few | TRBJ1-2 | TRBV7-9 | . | TGTGCCAGCAGCGAGGCGGTTTACGGTGGCTACACCTTC | CASSEAVYGGYTF
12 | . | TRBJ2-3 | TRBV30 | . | TGTGCCTGGACAGGGGTCACAGATACGCAGTATTTT | CAWTGVTDTQYF
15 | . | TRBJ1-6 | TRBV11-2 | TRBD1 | TGTGCCAGCAGCTTAGCAGGGGGCGGGAATTCACCCCTCCACTTT | CASSLAGGGNSPLHF
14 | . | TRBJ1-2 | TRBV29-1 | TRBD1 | TGCAGCGTTGAGTCCCAGGGGGCTAACTATGGCTACACCTTC | CSVESQGANYGYTF
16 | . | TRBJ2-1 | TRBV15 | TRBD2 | TGTGCCACCAGCAGAGAGGGTAGCGGGGGGGCACGTGAGCAGTTCTTC | CATSREGSGGAREQFF
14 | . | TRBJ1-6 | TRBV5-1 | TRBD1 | TGCGCCAGCAGCCCCGGACAGGATAGCTCACCCCTCCACTTT | CASSPGQDSSPLHF
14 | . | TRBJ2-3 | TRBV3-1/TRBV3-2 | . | TGTGCCAGCAGCCAAAACACAGGCACAGATACGCAGTATTTT | CASSQNTGTDTQYF
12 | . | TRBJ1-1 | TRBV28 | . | TGTGCCAGCAGTTTGGGGCGCTTGGAAGCTTTCTTT | CASSLGRLEAFF
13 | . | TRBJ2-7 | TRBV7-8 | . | TGTGCCAGCAGCCTGACAACAGGCTACGAGCAGTACTTC | CASSLTTGYEQYF
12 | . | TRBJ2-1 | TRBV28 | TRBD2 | TGTGCCAGCAGTTTGGCTTCGGGGGGGCAGTTCTTC | CASSLASGGQFF
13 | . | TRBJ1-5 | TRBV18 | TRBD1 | TGTGCCAGCTCGGGACAGTCGGATCAGCCCCAGCATTTT | CASSGQSDQPQHF
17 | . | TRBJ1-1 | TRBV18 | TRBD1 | TGTGCCAGCTCACCAACGGGCAGGGGGCTGAGTAACACTGAAGCTTTCTTT | CASSPTGRGLSNTEAFF
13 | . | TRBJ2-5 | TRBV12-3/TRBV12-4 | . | TGTGCCAGCAGTTTTGCCCGGCGGAAGGCCCAGTACTTC | CASSFARRKAQYF
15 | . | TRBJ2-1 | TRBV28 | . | TGTGCCAGCAATAGTCCAGGCAGGGGCAACAATGAGCAGTTCTTC | CASNSPGRGNNEQFF
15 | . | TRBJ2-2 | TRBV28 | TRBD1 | TGTGCCAGCAGCCTCAGGGGGCAACGCACCGGGGAGCTGTTTTTT | CASSLRGQRTGELFF
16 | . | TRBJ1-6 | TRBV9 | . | TGTGCCAGCAGCGCCTGGCGGGGAGCTCTTAATTCACCCCTCCACTTT | CASSAWRGALNSPLHF
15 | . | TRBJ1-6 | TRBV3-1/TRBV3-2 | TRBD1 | TGTGCCAGCAGCCCGGGACAGTCGATTAATTCACCCCTCCACTTT | CASSPGQSINSPLHF
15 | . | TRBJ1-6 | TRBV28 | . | TGTGCCAGCATTTGGGCAACTCGGATGGATTCACCCCTCCACTTT | CASIWATRMDSPLHF
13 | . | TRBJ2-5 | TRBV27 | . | TGTGCCAGCAGTCCGCTGGGACTTGGGACCCAGTACTTC | CASSPLGLGTQYF
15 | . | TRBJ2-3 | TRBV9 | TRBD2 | TGTGCCAGCAGCCTTAGCGGGGCTAGCACAGATACGCAGTATTTT | CASSLSGASTDTQYF
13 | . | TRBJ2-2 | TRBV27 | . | TGTGCCAGCAGTTTTCAGGGGTCCGGGGAGCTGTTTTTT | CASSFQGSGELFF
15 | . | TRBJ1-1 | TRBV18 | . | TGTGCCAGCTCACCCTCAACGGGGTCGAGCACTGAAGCTTTCTTT | CASSPSTGSSTEAFF
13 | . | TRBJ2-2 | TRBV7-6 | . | TGTGCCAGCAGCAGAGCGAACACCGGGGAGCTGTTTTTT | CASSRANTGELFF
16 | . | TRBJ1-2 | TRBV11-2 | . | TGTGCCAGCAGCCCCTATAGTAGGGGGACGAGGGGTGGCTACACCTTC | CASSPYSRGTRGGYTF
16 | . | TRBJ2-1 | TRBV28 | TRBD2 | TGTGCCAGCAGTTTACCGGTTGGGGGGGGTCTCAATGAGCAGTTCTTC | CASSLPVGGGLNEQFF
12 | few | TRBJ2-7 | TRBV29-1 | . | TGCAGCGTTCGGCGGAGCTCCTACGAGCAGTACTTC | CSVRRSSYEQYF
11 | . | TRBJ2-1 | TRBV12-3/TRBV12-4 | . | TGTGCCAGCAGCCAAGGAGGTGAGCAGTTCTTC | CASSQGGEQFF
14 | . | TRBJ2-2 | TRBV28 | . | TGTGCCAGCAGTTTCGCAGGATACACCGGGGAGCTGTTTTTT | CASSFAGYTGELFF
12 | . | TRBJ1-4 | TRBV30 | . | TGTGCCTGGACTCCAGGGAGGGAAAAACTGTTTTTT | CAWTPGREKLFF
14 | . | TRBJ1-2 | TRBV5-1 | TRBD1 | TGCGCCAGCAGCTCGGGACAGTATAACTATGGCTACACCTTC | CASSSGQYNYGYTF
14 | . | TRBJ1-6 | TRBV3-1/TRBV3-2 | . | TGTGCCAGCAGCCCGACAGGTTATAATTCACCCCTCCACTTT | CASSPTGYNSPLHF
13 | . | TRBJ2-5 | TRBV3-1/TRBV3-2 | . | TGTGCCAGCAGCCGCGGGGACCAAGAGACCCAGTACTTC | CASSRGDQETQYF
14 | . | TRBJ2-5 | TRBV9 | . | TGTGCCAGCAGTCCACGACTAGAGCAAGAGACCCAGTACTTC | CASSPRLEQETQYF
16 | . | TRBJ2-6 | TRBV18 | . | TGTGCCAGCTCACCACCGATCAGGTCTGGGGCCAACGTCCTGACTTTC | CASSPPIRSGANVLTF
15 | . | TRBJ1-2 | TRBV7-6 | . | TGTGCCAGCAGCGCGTCACAGTTGGGTATAGGAGGCTACACCTTC | CASSASQLGIGGYTF
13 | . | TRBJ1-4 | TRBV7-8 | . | TGTGCCAGCAGCTCGGACCGGGGGGGGAAACTGTTTTTT | CASSSDRGGKLFF
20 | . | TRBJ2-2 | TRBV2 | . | TGTGCCAGCAGTGAGATCGGGGTCGCCAATACTTTGCGAAACACCGGGGAGCTGTTTTTT | CASSEIGVANTLRNTGELFF
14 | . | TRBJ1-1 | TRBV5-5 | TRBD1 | TGTGCCAGCAACCACCGGGACAGGGACACTGAAGCTTTCTTT | CASNHRDRDTEAFF
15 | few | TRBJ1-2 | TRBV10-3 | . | TGTGCCATCAGTGTTTCAGGGGAGTATAACTATGGCTACACCTTC | CAISVSGEYNYGYTF
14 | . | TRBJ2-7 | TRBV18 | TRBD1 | TGTGCCAGCTCACCGACAGGGTCATTCAACGAGCAGTACTTC | CASSPTGSFNEQYF
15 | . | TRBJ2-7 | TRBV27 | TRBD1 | TGTGCCAGCAGTTTGAGCCGGACAGGGATCTACGAGCAGTACTTC | CASSLSRTGIYEQYF
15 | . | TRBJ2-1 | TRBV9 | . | TGTGCCAGCACCCGGAGGGGGGGGATTCGAGAGGAGCAGTTCTTC | CASTRRGGIREEQFF
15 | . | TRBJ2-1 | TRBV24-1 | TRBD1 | TGTGCCACCAGTGATTTAGGGACAGGGGGCGGTGAGCAGTTCTTC | CATSDLGTGGGEQFF
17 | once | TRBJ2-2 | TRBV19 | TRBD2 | TGTGCCAGTAGCCTTGGGGCTAGCGGGGGGTACACCGGGGAGCTGTTTTTT | CASSLGASGGYTGELFF
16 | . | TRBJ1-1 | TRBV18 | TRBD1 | TGTGCCAGCTCAACCCGGACAGGGAGGGGTGGCACTGAAGCTTTCTTT | CASSTRTGRGGTEAFF
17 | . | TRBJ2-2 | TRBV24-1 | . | TGTGCCACCAGTGAACCGAGCGGGACACCCGTGGCCGGAGAGCTGTTTTTT | CATSEPSGTPVAGELFF
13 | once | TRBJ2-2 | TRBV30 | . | TGTGCCTGGAGACCCCACTTCACCGGGGAGCTGTTTTTT | CAWRPHFTGELFF
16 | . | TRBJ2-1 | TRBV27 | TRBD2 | TGTGCCAGCAGTTCGACTCTACTAGCGGGGGGGACTGAGCAGTTCTTC | CASSSTLLAGGTEQFF
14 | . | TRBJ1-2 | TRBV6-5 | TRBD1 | TGTGCCAGCAGTTACACAGGGGGCGCCGGGTCGTACACCTTC | CASSYTGGAGSYTF
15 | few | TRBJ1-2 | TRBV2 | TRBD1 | TGTGCCAGCAGTGAAGCGGGACAGGGTTGGGGAGGCTACACCTTC | CASSEAGQGWGGYTF
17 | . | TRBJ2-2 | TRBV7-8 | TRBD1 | TGTGCCAGCAGCTTAGTAATGGACAGGGGGGTCACCGGGGAGCTGTTTTTT | CASSLVMDRGVTGELFF
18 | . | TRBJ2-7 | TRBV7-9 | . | TGTGCCAGCAGCCCCCGAGGGGCGGGGGCTCCCCCTTTAACCGAGCAGTACTTC | CASSPRGAGAPPLTEQYF
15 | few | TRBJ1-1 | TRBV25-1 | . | TGTGCCAGCAGTGATCCAGGGCAGCTGAACACTGAAGCTTTCTTT | CASSDPGQLNTEAFF
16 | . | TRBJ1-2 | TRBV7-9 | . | TGTGCCAGCAGCTTAGTAGACAGCCGACCTAACTATGGCTACACCTTC | CASSLVDSRPNYGYTF
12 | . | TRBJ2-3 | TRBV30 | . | TGTGCCTGGGGTCCGCAGGCAGATACGCAGTATTTT | CAWGPQADTQYF
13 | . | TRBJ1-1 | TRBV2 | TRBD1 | TGTGCCAGCGGGGGACAGGGGTTCACTGAAGCTTTCTTT | CASGGQGFTEAFF